The entry below describes one T cell receptor beta chain. The time point is: peripheral blood 6 weeks after treatment start. This entry is derived from a study of PD-L1 blockade in urothelial cancer. The germline CDR1 and CDR2 sequences are SGHDN and FVKESK. This CDR3 is built from 13 residues. Trimming left V 5 bases short and J 4 bases short, with 11 bases between. The repertoire was sequenced with immunoSEQ multiplex PCR; TCRdb's copy has only in-frame clones and lacks some. This sample carries some 110,000 clones, 91% of them seen once, and the ten largest clones take 3% to 4.5%. The input for sequencing was PBMCs, taken around atezolizumab (anti-PD-L1) treatment. The sequence was obtained from a man aged 55 to 70 with urothelial cancer. The gene calls are TRBV14 and TRBJ1-1; perhaps TRBD1 as D (6 bases). The CDR3: CASSAPGVTEAFF. The CDR3 coding sequence is TGTGCCAGCAGCGCCCCAGGGGTCACTGAAGCTTTCTTT.